The 25 T cell receptor beta chains presented below share a single source sample, sequenced in a study of response to subunit inactivated influenza vaccine. TCRdb passed the RT-PCR reads through MiXCR, listing each CDR3 protein once. The sample has just under 250,000 distinct CDR3 sequences, less than 15% seen once; the top ten hold 7.8%. This specimen was non-naive T cells sorted from PBMCs, taken 14 days before vaccination. These TCRs come from a man aged 45-65 years who received an inactivated influenza vaccine.

This chain joins TRBV19 and TRBJ1-5; no reliable D call. Germline loops: CDR1 LNHDA, CDR2 SQIVND (reference sequence). CDR3 length: 14 amino acids. The ends were cut back, 2 bases at V and 3 bases at J, with 8 bases in the middle. The CDR3: CASSINRYNQPQHF. The CDR3 bases are TGTGCCAGTAGTATAAACCGCTACAATCAGCCCCAGCATTTT.

The chain links TRBV7-9 to TRBJ2-1; 12 bases line up with TRBD2. The CDR3 is made up of 17 amino acids. Per the germline V gene, CDR1 is SEHNR and CDR2 is FQNEAQ (reference sequence). Germline trimming cut 1 base from V and 8 bases from J; bases unmatched to any gene: 9. CDR3 sequence reads: CASSLGITSGRTDEQFF. CDR3 DNA: TGTGCCAGCAGCTTAGGGATTACTAGCGGGAGGACGGATGAGCAGTTCTTC.

The chain carries TRBV7-2 and TRBJ2-1, with 8 bases fitting TRBD2. After removal of 10 bases from V and 7 bases from J, the junction contained 9 bases not matched to a gene. The CDR3 covers 13 residues. Germline CDR1 reads SGHTA; CDR2 reads FQGNSA. The CDR3 region has the DNA TGTGCCATCAGAGCGGGGGTGCGGAATGAGCAGTTCTTC. Its protein is CAIRAGVRNEQFF.

With respect to this clonotype: This clone may be a read error of a much larger clone one base away. The chain combines TRBV28 with TRBJ2-3; TRBD2 matches at 12 bases. Per the germline V gene, CDR1 is MDHEN and CDR2 is SYDVKM. With 6 bases clipped from V and 2 bases from J, the junction kept 3 bases outside the gene matches. CDR3 size: 15 residues. The CDR3 nucleotides are TGTGCCAGCAGCTGGACTAGCGGGAACACAGATACGCAGTATTTT. Translation: CASSWTSGNTDTQYF. The complete variable domain, with remaining parts taken from reference TRBV28 and TRBJ2-3, reads DVKVTQSSRYLVKRTGEKVFLECVQDMDHENMFWYRQDPGLGLRLIYFSYDVKMKEKGDIPEGYSVSREKKERFSLILESASTNQTSMYLCASSWTSGNTDTQYFGPGTRLTVL.

The chain combines TRBV5-1 with TRBJ2-7; 9 positions match TRBD1. Losses at the gene ends were 4 bases for V and 4 bases for J; bases not matched to a gene: 9. Germline V lookup: CDR1 SGHRS, CDR2 YFSETQ. CDR3 length: 15 amino acids. The CDR3 region has the DNA TGCGCCAGCAGCGAGACCGGGACAGGGTCATACGAGCAGTACTTC. This gives the protein CASSETGTGSYEQYF. The variable domain in full, with the rest retrieved from reference TRBV5-1 and TRBJ2-7, is KAGVTQTPRYLIKTRGQQVTLSCSPISGHRSVSWYQQTPGQGLQFLFEYFSETQRNKGNFPGRFSGRQFSNSRSEMNVSTLELGDSALYLCASSETGTGSYEQYFGPGTRLTVT.

The table lists this clonotype with a few counts. The chain links TRBV6-2 or TRBV6-3 to TRBJ2-7, with TRBD2 matching 7 bases. The V gene end was trimmed by 5 bases and the J gene end by 6 bases; junction bases not matched to a gene: 1. This CDR3 contains 11 residues. The germline CDR1 and CDR2 sequences are MNHEY and SVGEGT. The CDR3: CASSTGGEQYF. For the CDR3, the DNA is TGTGCCAGCAGTACGGGGGGCGAGCAGTACTTC.

The chain employs TRBV7-2 and TRBJ2-3; D unclear. Germline lookup yields CDR1 SGHTA and CDR2 FQGNSA. The CDR3 length is 13 residues. Trimming took off 3 bases at V and 7 bases at J, with 11 bases between the two ends. In nucleotides, the CDR3 is TGTGCCAGCAGCTTTAACTCGCTGAATACGCAGTATTTT. This sequence encodes CASSFNSLNTQYF.

This clonotype was detected only a few times. The chain couples TRBV28 to TRBJ1-5, with D tentatively TRBD1 (5 bases). The CDR3 runs to 16 residues. CDR1 and CDR2 (germline): MDHEN, SYDVKM. V was pared by 6 bases and J by 0 bases, with 15 bases between. CDR3 sequence reads: CASRPDKRISNQPQHF. The CDR3, as DNA: TGTGCCAGCAGACCGGACAAAAGGATTAGCAATCAGCCCCAGCATTTT.

This chain joins TRBV3-1 and TRBJ2-5, with D possibly matching TRBD2 (5 bases). In germline, CDR1 is LGHDT, CDR2 YNNKEL (reference sequence). This CDR3 is 17 amino acids long. Trimming took off 1 base at V and 4 bases at J, with 19 bases between the two ends. The CDR3 nucleotides read TGTGCCAGCAGCCAAGCGGGCCCCAGCGCCCGGGGAGAGACCCAGTACTTC. It codes for CASSQAGPSARGETQYF.

This clonotype was seen ten or more times. This chain links TRBV5-1 with TRBJ2-5; 9 bases fit TRBD1. Germline values: CDR1 SGHRS, CDR2 YFSETQ. The CDR3 consists of 16 residues. V shed 4 bases and J 1 base; nucleotides not matched to a gene: 8. Here the CDR3 reads CASSIGQGLRQETQYF. CDR3 coding DNA: TGCGCCAGCAGCATCGGACAGGGGCTTCGCCAAGAGACCCAGTACTTC.

Regarding this clonotype: This may stem from a read error, because a much larger clone lies one nucleotide away. V is TRBV12-3 or TRBV12-4 and J is TRBJ1-4; D unclear. This CDR3 comprises 12 residues. V shed 7 bases and J shed 7 bases, with 10 bases lying between them. Written as DNA, the CDR3 is TGTGCCAGCACTTGGGAGGGTGAAAAACTGTTTTTT. It is translated as CASTWEGEKLFF.

V usage is TRBV12-3 or TRBV12-4 and J usage is TRBJ1-1, with D perhaps matching TRBD1 (5 bases). The CDR3 covers 12 residues. The ends were cut back, 3 bases at V and 10 bases at J, with 12 bases in the middle. The CDR3 bases are TGTGCCAGCAGTTTCCCAGGGTTGGGAGCTTTCTTT. Translating it yields CASSFPGLGAFF.

This clonotype was observed a handful of times. The chain uses TRBV14 and TRBJ2-3, with 11 bases identical to TRBD2. The trim removed 0 bases at V and 8 bases at J, leaving 1 base unmatched. The CDR3 has 14 amino acids. The germline V gene encodes CDR1 SGHDN and CDR2 FVKESK. The CDR3 nucleotides are TGTGCCAGCAGCCAAGATAGCGGGAGGGCTACGCAGTATTTT. Residues: CASSQDSGRATQYF.

The chain employs TRBV25-1 and TRBJ2-2; maybe TRBD2 (7 bases). Germline V gives CDR1 MGHDK, CDR2 SYGVNS. Trimming took off 8 bases at V and 5 bases at J, with 15 bases between the two ends. CDR3 size: 14 residues. In DNA form, the CDR3 reads TGTGCCAGCTCCTTCGGGGGGCGGACCGGGGAGCTGTTTTTT. Translated: CASSFGGRTGELFF.

This clonotype showed up just a few times. The chain is built from TRBV10-3 and TRBJ2-1; 7 nucleotides line up with TRBD1. There are 12 residues in the CDR3. With V trimmed by 7 bases and J by 5 bases, 2 bases remained unmatched. Germline loops: CDR1 ENHRY, CDR2 SYGVKD. The CDR3, as DNA: TGTGCCATCACAGGGGGAAACAATGAGCAGTTCTTC. It encodes CAITGGNNEQFF.

The chain links TRBV7-9 to TRBJ2-3; D gene ambiguous. CDR3 size: 11 residues. Per germline, CDR1 SEHNR and CDR2 FQNEAQ (reference sequence). Trimming stripped 11 bases from V and 5 bases from J, with 11 bases between. The DNA for the CDR3 is TGTGCCGAAAAGAGAGTAGATACGCAGTATTTT. The encoded protein is CAEKRVDTQYF.

This clonotype was counted between two and nine times. J is TRBJ2-7 and V is TRBV20-1, with a weak D call TRBD2 (6 bases). The ends were cut back, 5 bases at V and 3 bases at J, with 23 bases in the middle. Germline CDR1 is DFQATT and CDR2 is SNEGSKA (reference sequence). The CDR3 totals 16 residues. CDR3 coding DNA: TGCAGTGCTCGGAACTCCCGGAGGGAAATTCTCTACGAGCAGTACTTC. Translated, it gives CSARNSRREILYEQYF.

CDR3: CASSPVGETQYF. The CDR3 DNA reads TGCGCCAGCAGCCCAGTGGGGGAGACCCAGTACTTC. This chain links TRBV5-1 with TRBJ2-5; no firm D call. The CDR3 runs 12 residues. V lost 4 bases, J lost 5 bases, and 9 bases lay in between. Germline V CDR1 and CDR2: SGHRS, YFSETQ.

The gene calls are TRBV27 and TRBJ2-7; 10 bases are shared with TRBD1. This CDR3 has 17 residues. The germline CDR1 and CDR2 sequences are MNHEY and SMNVEV (reference sequence). After removal of 5 bases from V and 6 bases from J, the junction contained 16 bases not matched to a gene. The CDR3 DNA follows: TGTGCCAGCAGTCTAGGACAGGGGGGAAAAAAGGCTTCCGAGCAGTACTTC. Translation: CASSLGQGGKKASEQYF.

This clonotype was picked up a small number of times. The chain couples TRBV4-3 to TRBJ1-4, with D possibly being TRBD1 (5 bases). CDR3 length: 15 amino acids. Germline-derived CDR1 and CDR2 are LGHNA and YSLEER. Trimming cost V 1 base and J 0 bases, with 6 bases left between them. The CDR3 loop is CASSQGQSTNEKLFF. CDR3 coding DNA: TGCGCCAGCAGCCAAGGACAGTCAACTAATGAAAAACTGTTTTTT.

The chain couples TRBV18 to TRBJ2-3; 9 bases are shared with TRBD2. The germline V gene has CDR1 KGHSH and CDR2 LQKENI. V was pared by 11 bases and J by 1 base, with 7 bases of the junction left unmatched. This CDR3 is built from 14 residues. In nucleotides, the CDR3 is TGTGCCTCAGCACGGACTAGCGGCACAGATACGCAGTATTTT. It yields the protein CASARTSGTDTQYF.

There are a few counts of this clonotype. Germline and junction disagree at one end, which may indicate a read error. The chain joins TRBV20-1 to TRBJ2-1; the match to TRBD2 covers 8 bases. CDR3 size: 13 residues. Germline assignment: CDR1 DFQATT and CDR2 SNEGSKA (reference sequence). CDR3 nucleotides: TGCAGTGCTAGAGGGCTAGCGGGCGACTCGGGGATCTTC. As protein: CSARGLAGDSGIF.

This clonotype occurred a few times. The chain couples TRBV12-3 or TRBV12-4 to TRBJ2-6; no definite D call. V was trimmed by 6 bases and J by 0 bases, leaving 9 bases between them. CDR3 length: 15 residues. The CDR3: CASSSSNSGANVLTF. Here the CDR3 DNA reads TGTGCCAGCAGCTCAAGTAACTCTGGGGCCAACGTCCTGACTTTC.

The chain couples TRBV28 to TRBJ1-2; no clear D. CDR3 length equals 14 residues. Germline lookup yields CDR1 MDHEN and CDR2 SYDVKM. V lost 5 bases and J lost 2, with 12 bases in between. The CDR3 protein is CASSLPASNYGYTF. Written as DNA, the CDR3 is TGTGCCAGCAGTCTCCCGGCGTCCAACTATGGCTACACCTTC.

This clonotype has a handful of counts. The CDR3 is CASSQEGRLRTGELFF. The CDR3 DNA is TGCGCCAGCAGCCAAGAGGGCAGGTTACGCACCGGGGAGCTGTTTTTT. The rearrangement joins TRBV4-3 to TRBJ2-2, with D hard to call. The CDR3 is 16 residues long. Germline V gene sequence: CDR1 LGHNA, CDR2 YSLEER. Trimming pared 0 bases from V and 4 bases from J, leaving 12 bases between.